This T cell receptor beta chain was sequenced for a study of T cell responses to AZD1222 COVID-19 vaccine. Study-wide results and limits: The study found vaccine-associated CD4 TCRs spanning spike, dominant at 160-218 and 743-854. Nearly half of spike-specific TCRs reportedly target unmutated variant regions. Seropositive AZD1222 recipients at baseline numbered only five to seven.

The count of this clone is one. Its antigen remains unknown. Data came from immunoSEQ multiplex PCR; TCRdb stores just in-frame clones and leaves some out. The sample shows about 130,000 clones, 88% of them seen only once. The CDR3 totals 11 residues. Germline CDR1 SGHDN, CDR2 FVKESK. With 6 bases removed from V and 5 bases from J, the gap between germline ends came to 7 bases. This rearrangement joins TRBV14 to TRBJ2-5; D might be TRBD1 or TRBD2, each matching 6 bases. The sample was peripheral blood, taken on day 0 of AZD1222 vaccination. The sequence came from an adult in good health. CDR3 sequence reads: CASRGGETQYF. The CDR3 region has the DNA TGTGCCAGCAGAGGGGGGGAGACCCAGTACTTC.